The entry that follows covers one T cell receptor beta chain sequence. This CDR3 comprises 14 residues. V shed 6 bases and J shed 6 bases, with 14 bases lying between them. CDR1 is MNHEY and CDR2 is SMNVEV in the germline V gene (reference sequence). A Seattle source enrolled patients during active infection and followed them longitudinally. These data originate in a study of blood T cell repertoires in COVID-19. For the study at large: T cells, B-cell-depleted T cells, or PBMCs supplied cDNA or gDNA.

Repertoires were generated with immunoSEQ multiplex PCR, while TCRdb's copy carries only in-frame clones and drops some. The sample contains around 370,000 clones, around 86% of which appear only once. The source is a woman aged 45 to 65 with COVID-19, enrolled during active disease. Material: peripheral blood. The chain combines TRBV27 with TRBJ2-2; tentatively, D is TRBD2 (6 bases). CDR3 in amino acids: CASRELPGAGELFF. The CDR3 region has the DNA TGTGCCAGCAGAGAGCTCCCGGGGGCCGGGGAGCTGTTTTTT.